The 32 T cell receptor beta chains below come from one sample, sequenced in a study of regulatory T cells in long-lasting Graves disease. Documented time point: newly diagnosed GD, antithyroid drugs for less than 3 months. The authors made the TCR library using RNA they extracted from PBMCs. CDR3 regions were amplified by Arm-PCR using iRepertoire HTBI primers to build TCR beta libraries. TCRdb re-analysed the multiplex PCR reads in MiXCR, keeping a single row per CDR3 protein. The sample carries about 300,000 distinct CDR3 sequences, under 20% recorded once. Sequences were derived from peripheral blood mononuclear cells (PBMCs), sampled at new diagnosis, from a patient treated with antithyroid drugs. The source of these receptors is a female donor with Graves disease.

This clonotype has a count of ten or more. The chain combines TRBV19 with TRBJ2-5, with 8 bases lining up with TRBD1. Looked up from germline, CDR1 is LNHDA and CDR2 is SQIVND (reference sequence). The CDR3 spans 15 residues. The ends lost 5 bases at V and 3 bases at J; junction bases unmatched: 8. The CDR3 here is CASSWQTGVKETQYF. The DNA of the CDR3 is TGTGCCAGTAGTTGGCAGACAGGGGTGAAAGAGACCCAGTACTTC.

This clonotype was picked up a small number of times. V usage is TRBV4-1 and J usage is TRBJ1-1; no definite D call. Germline CDR1 reads MGHRA; CDR2 reads YSYEKL. The CDR3 covers 14 residues. The V and J ends lost 3 bases and 13 bases respectively, with 21 bases between them. CDR3 protein: CASSQTLVRHAGFF. CDR3 in DNA: TGCGCCAGCAGCCAGACGCTTGTCAGGCACGCGGGTTTCTTT.

The table lists this clonotype with many counts. V and J are TRBV12-3 or TRBV12-4 and TRBJ2-2, with a possible D match to TRBD2 (5 bases). This CDR3 region has 15 residues. The germline V and J ends were trimmed by 3 bases and 0 bases, with 8 bases remaining between them. CDR3 sequence (DNA): TGTGCCAGCAGTTTGGACTTGGCGAACACCGGGGAGCTGTTTTTT. Translation gives CASSLDLANTGELFF.

Worth noting for this clonotype: It differs at one base from a far larger clone, so likely a read error. The chain employs TRBV7-2 and TRBJ1-4; 10 positions agree with TRBD1. The CDR3 length is 15 residues. Germline lookup yields CDR1 SGHTA and CDR2 FQGNSA. The J segment lost 8 bases and the V segment lost 6 bases, leaving 9 bases of the junction unmatched. The CDR3 is CASRPDRDRGEKLFF. CDR3 DNA sequence: TGTGCCAGCAGACCCGACCGGGACAGGGGAGAAAAACTGTTTTTT.

This clonotype was recorded a few times. V usage is TRBV12-3 or TRBV12-4 and J usage is TRBJ1-2; 7 bases map to TRBD1. The trim removed 3 bases at V and 2 bases at J, leaving 3 bases unmatched. This CDR3 spans 14 amino acids. CDR3 coding DNA: TGTGCCAGCAGTTTGGGACAGAAAAACTATGGCTACACCTTC. It yields the protein CASSLGQKNYGYTF.

This clonotype was recorded many times. A read error may account for a junction end that differs from germline. V and J are TRBV11-1 and TRBJ1-1; D is undetermined. Germline CDR1 and CDR2: SGHAT and FQDESV (reference sequence). The length of the CDR3 is 14 residues. The CDR3 DNA reads as TGTGCCAGCAGCTTACGGCGGCTGAACACTGAAGATTTCTTT. It translates to CASSLRRLNTEDFF. The full variable domain, in which reference TRBV11-1 and TRBJ1-1 provide the parts outside the CDR3, is EAEVAQSPRYKITEKSQAVAFWCDPISGHATLYWYRQILGQGPELLVQFQDESVVDDSQLPKDRFSAERLKGVDSTLKIQPAELGDSAMYLCASSLRRLNTEDFFGQGTRLTVV.

This clonotype occurred many times. The gene calls are TRBV7-3 and TRBJ2-1; D gene ambiguous. The germline V gene encodes CDR1 SGHTA and CDR2 FQGTGA. Trimming removed 5 bases from V and 9 bases from J, with 11 bases in between. The CDR3 extends over 12 amino acids. The CDR3 region is CASSPPFGEQFF. CDR3 sequence (DNA): TGTGCCAGCAGCCCGCCCTTCGGTGAGCAGTTCTTC. Drawing the rest from reference TRBV7-3 and TRBJ2-1, the complete variable domain is GAGVSQTPSNKVTEKGKYVELRCDPISGHTALYWYRQSLGQGPEFLIYFQGTGAADDSGLPNDRFFAVRPEGSVSTLKIQRTERGDSAVYLCASSPPFGEQFFGPGTRLTVL.

Worth noting for this clonotype: Since a much larger clone is just one base distant, this may be a read error. This chain uses TRBV20-1 with TRBJ2-5; 7 positions match TRBD2. Germline-derived CDR1 and CDR2 are DFQATT and SNEGSKA (reference sequence). J was trimmed by 1 base and V by 0 bases; bases with no gene match: 8. The CDR3 runs to 16 residues. The chain's CDR3 is CSARDHPAGTQETQYF. The CDR3 bases are TGCAGTGCTAGAGATCATCCAGCGGGGACCCAAGAGACCCAGTACTTC.

This clonotype was recorded a few times. The chain carries TRBV29-1 and TRBJ2-5, with D maybe TRBD2 (5 bases). This CDR3 is built from 13 residues. Trimming shortened V by 3 bases and J by 1 base, and 9 bases separated the two germline ends. Germline V gene data show CDR1 as SQVTM and CDR2 as ANQGSEA. The CDR3 DNA follows: TGCAGCGTTGATCGGAGCGGCCAAGAGACCCAGTACTTC. Protein product: CSVDRSGQETQYF.

The chain employs TRBV3-1 and TRBJ2-5; TRBD1 matches at 7 bases. The CDR3 is made up of 15 amino acids. CDR1 LGHDT and CDR2 YNNKEL come from the germline V gene (reference sequence). Losses at the gene ends were 0 bases for V and 4 bases for J; bases not matched to a gene: 5. The CDR3 reads CASSQDEGGRETQYF. In DNA, the CDR3 is TGTGCCAGCAGCCAAGATGAAGGGGGCAGAGAGACCCAGTACTTC.

This clonotype was detected a few times. This chain connects TRBV13 to TRBJ2-7; 15 bases agree with TRBD2. V was pared by 6 bases and J by 4 bases, with 7 bases of the junction left unmatched. Germline-derived CDR1 and CDR2 are PRHDT and FYEKMQ (reference sequence). The CDR3 length is 16 residues. The CDR3 bases are TGTGCCAGCAGACTAACCGGGACTAGCGGGAGGTACGAGCAGTACTTC. It is translated as CASRLTGTSGRYEQYF.

This sequence joins TRBV7-2 and TRBJ1-5; TRBD1 aligns across 9 bases. Looked up from germline, CDR1 is SGHTA and CDR2 is FQGNSA. V gave up 5 bases and J gave up 3 bases; unmatched junction bases: 8. The CDR3 sequence is 16 residues long. The CDR3 loop reads CASSPRTGVPNQPQHF. CDR3 coding DNA: TGTGCCAGCAGCCCTCGGACAGGGGTCCCCAATCAGCCCCAGCATTTT.

This clonotype has only a few counts. The chain recombines TRBV27 with TRBJ1-5, with D perhaps matching TRBD1 (5 bases). The CDR3 extends over 11 amino acids. V was cut by 10 bases and J by 5 bases, with 9 bases left in between. Per the germline V gene, CDR1 is MNHEY and CDR2 is SMNVEV (reference sequence). CDR3 sequence reads: CAKGGDQPQHF. The CDR3 DNA reads as TGTGCCAAGGGAGGGGATCAGCCCCAGCATTTT.

This clonotype was recorded many times. The chain uses TRBV27 and TRBJ2-1; the match to TRBD2 covers 9 bases. CDR3 length: 16 amino acids. After removal of 5 bases from V and 7 bases from J, the junction contained 12 bases not matched to a gene. Germline V gene data show CDR1 as MNHEY and CDR2 as SMNVEV (reference sequence). CDR3 loop: CASSPTRREGSNEQFF. The CDR3 DNA sequence: TGTGCCAGCAGTCCCACCCGGCGGGAGGGCTCTAATGAGCAGTTCTTC.

This clonotype was seen many times. The chain is built from TRBV7-9 and TRBJ1-5, with unresolved D. Germline V lookup: CDR1 SEHNR, CDR2 FQNEAQ (reference sequence). This CDR3 spans 16 amino acids. The V end was cut by 5 bases, the J end by 7 bases, with 21 bases between. The CDR3 spells CASSPERVGPGQPQHF. Written as DNA, the CDR3 is TGTGCCAGCAGCCCTGAAAGGGTGGGCCCGGGGCAGCCCCAGCATTTT.

The V call is TRBV5-6, the J call TRBJ2-1; D possibly corresponds to TRBD2 (5 bases). V lost 0 bases to trimming and J lost 13 bases, with 11 bases between them. This CDR3 region has 12 residues. Germline V lookup: CDR1 SGHDT, CDR2 YYEEEE. This CDR3 reads CASSLALAFQFF. DNA for the CDR3: TGTGCCAGCAGCTTGGCTCTAGCTTTTCAGTTCTTC. The variable domain in full, with the rest retrieved from reference TRBV5-6 and TRBJ2-1, is DAGVTQSPTHLIKTRGQQVTLRCSPKSGHDTVSWYQQALGQGPQFIFQYYEEEERQRGNFPDRFSGHQFPNYSSELNVNALLLGDSALYLCASSLALAFQFFGPGTRLTVL.

This clonotype was recorded many times. The chain joins TRBV5-1 to TRBJ2-7; 9 bases are shared with TRBD1. Germline CDR1 SGHRS, CDR2 YFSETQ. V shed 5 bases and J 5 bases; nucleotides not matched to a gene: 5. The CDR3 is 13 amino acids. The CDR3, as DNA: TGCGCCAGCAGAGGGACAGGGTTCAACGAGCAGTACTTC. Amino acid sequence: CASRGTGFNEQYF.

This clonotype was seen repeatedly, ten times or more. This chain joins TRBV14 and TRBJ2-1; TRBD2 matches at 11 bases. This CDR3 region has 15 residues. Germline V gives CDR1 SGHDN, CDR2 FVKESK. V lost 2 bases and J lost 7; bases outside the gene matches: 4. CDR3 DNA sequence: TGTGCCAGCAGCCAATTGACTAGCGGGATGAATGAGCAGTTCTTC. Translated: CASSQLTSGMNEQFF. Together with reference TRBV14 and TRBJ2-1, the CDR3 gives the full variable domain: EAGVTQFPSHSVIEKGQTVTLRCDPISGHDNLYWYRRVMGKEIKFLLHFVKESKQDESGMPNNRFLAERTGGTYSTLKVQPAELEDSGVYFCASSQLTSGMNEQFFGPGTRLTVL.

This rearrangement joins TRBV24-1 to TRBJ2-7; 10 bases map to TRBD2. CDR3 length: 17 amino acids. CDR1 KGHDR and CDR2 SFDVKD come from the germline V gene. Trimming cost V 3 bases and J 2 bases; bases outside gene matches: 9. The CDR3 is CATSDPTSGSRPYEQYF. CDR3 DNA sequence: TGTGCCACCAGTGATCCGACTAGCGGGTCGAGGCCCTACGAGCAGTACTTC.

This clonotype was seen many times. The chain employs TRBV12-3 or TRBV12-4 and TRBJ2-7; 8 nucleotides match TRBD2. This CDR3 spans 13 amino acids. After removal of 2 bases from V and 5 bases from J, the junction contained 2 bases not matched to a gene. The CDR3 region has the DNA TGTGCCAGCAGTTTAAAGGGACTAGACGAGCAGTACTTC. Residues: CASSLKGLDEQYF.

About this clonotype itself: One base separates it from a far larger clone, so it is likely a read error. This chain links TRBV4-2 with TRBJ2-1; D uncertain. The germline V gene has CDR1 LGHNA and CDR2 YNFKEQ. V was pared by 8 bases and J by 7 bases, with 27 bases between. There are 17 residues in the CDR3. CDR3 protein: CASGLDKASVSWNEQFF. The CDR3 DNA is TGTGCCAGCGGCTTAGATAAAGCGTCGGTTTCGTGGAATGAGCAGTTCTTC.

This clonotype was counted many times. The J gene is TRBJ2-4, the V gene TRBV6-2 or TRBV6-3; D unresolved. The CDR3 covers 11 residues. Germline V lookup: CDR1 MNHEY, CDR2 SVGEGT. The germline V and J ends were trimmed by 6 bases and 9 bases, with 9 bases remaining between them. CDR3 in DNA: TGTGCCAGCAGCGTAGGCGGCATTCAGTACTTC. Translation gives CASSVGGIQYF.

The CDR3 nucleotides are TGTGCCAGTAGTATAGCGACGGTGAACACTGAAGCTTTCTTT. Translation: CASSIATVNTEAFF. The chain uses TRBV19 and TRBJ1-1; D is undetermined. The CDR3 is 14 amino acids. V shed 1 base and J shed 0 bases, with 6 bases lying between them. Germline CDR1 reads LNHDA; CDR2 reads SQIVND (reference sequence).

This clonotype was found many times. In DNA form, the CDR3 reads TGTGCCATAGGAGACCGAGATAATTCACCCCTCCACTTT. This codes for CAIGDRDNSPLHF. The chain is built from TRBV10-3 and TRBJ1-6; D ambiguous. The CDR3 consists of 13 residues. Germline assignment: CDR1 ENHRY and CDR2 SYGVKD. Trimming took off 9 bases at V and 5 bases at J, with 11 bases between the two ends.

The sample holds many counts of this clonotype. The J gene is TRBJ2-7, the V gene TRBV20-1; D unclear. There are 13 residues in the CDR3. Looked up from germline, CDR1 is DFQATT and CDR2 is SNEGSKA (reference sequence). Trimming cost V 6 bases and J 0 bases, with 12 bases left between them. The CDR3: CSAPGQASYEQYF. CDR3 bases: TGCAGTGCGCCCGGGCAGGCCTCCTACGAGCAGTACTTC.

This clonotype has a count of ten or more. The chain recombines TRBV6-2 or TRBV6-3 with TRBJ2-1, with 7 bases aligning to TRBD2. CDR1 and CDR2 from the germline V gene are MNHEY and SVGEGT. The CDR3 length is 13 residues. Losses at the gene ends were 6 bases for V and 13 bases for J; bases not matched to a gene: 12. As DNA, the CDR3 is TGTGCCAGCAGACCCATGCCCCTAGCGGTTCAGTTCTTC. Its translation: CASRPMPLAVQFF.

In its sample, this clonotype was seen a few times. The chain employs TRBV28 and TRBJ1-2; 8 nucleotides match TRBD1. This CDR3 has 16 residues. Germline V gene sequence: CDR1 MDHEN, CDR2 SYDVKM. The V gene end was trimmed by 4 bases and the J gene end by 3 bases; junction bases not matched to a gene: 10. This CDR3 is CASSSSGTGEYYGYTF. The CDR3 nucleotides are TGTGCCAGCAGTTCATCCGGGACAGGAGAATACTATGGCTACACCTTC.

This clonotype has more than one count but fewer than ten. V usage is TRBV19 and J usage is TRBJ2-5; 7 nucleotides agree with TRBD1. This CDR3 comprises 14 residues. V was clipped by 3 bases and J by 3 bases; unmatched bases: 4. The germline CDR1 and CDR2 sequences are LNHDA and SQIVND (reference sequence). In DNA form, the CDR3 reads TGTGCCAGTAGTATGGATACAGGGGAAGAGACCCAGTACTTC. Translated: CASSMDTGEETQYF.

This sequence joins TRBV20-1 and TRBJ2-7; D is unresolved. This CDR3 contains 14 residues. Trimming left V 3 bases short and J 4 bases short, with 16 bases between. CDR1 and CDR2 from the germline V gene are DFQATT and SNEGSKA (reference sequence). CDR3 sequence: CSASDALGRYEQYF. The CDR3 coding sequence is TGCAGTGCTAGTGACGCGTTAGGAAGATACGAGCAGTACTTC.

In this sample, this clonotype turned up a few times. The chain employs TRBV18 and TRBJ1-2; 8 bases are shared with TRBD1. Germline V CDR1 and CDR2: KGHSH, LQKENI. The J segment lost 4 bases and the V segment lost 3 bases, leaving 10 bases of the junction unmatched. The CDR3 totals 16 residues. The CDR3, as DNA: TGTGCCAGCTCACCGGTTTGGACAGGGAAGAGCTATGGCTACACCTTC. The encoded protein is CASSPVWTGKSYGYTF.

This clonotype has at least ten counts. The rearrangement links TRBV11-2 to TRBJ1-1, with D tentatively TRBD1 (5 bases). The CDR3 extends over 14 amino acids. V was trimmed by 7 bases and J by 2 bases, leaving 14 bases between them. Germline values: CDR1 SGHAT, CDR2 FQNNGV. The CDR3 here is CASTRGLINTEAFF. CDR3 DNA: TGTGCCAGCACTAGGGGACTTATTAACACTGAAGCTTTCTTT.

As regards this clonotype: A read error is possible here, since a much larger clone lies one base away. The chain couples TRBV18 to TRBJ1-1; no firm D call. The CDR3 has 14 amino acids. Germline V gene sequence: CDR1 KGHSH, CDR2 LQKENI. Trimming cost V 6 bases and J 2 bases, with 13 bases left between them. CDR3 sequence (DNA): TGTGCCAGCTCTCCGGCAGCGGGAAACACTGAAGCTTTCTTT. It encodes CASSPAAGNTEAFF.